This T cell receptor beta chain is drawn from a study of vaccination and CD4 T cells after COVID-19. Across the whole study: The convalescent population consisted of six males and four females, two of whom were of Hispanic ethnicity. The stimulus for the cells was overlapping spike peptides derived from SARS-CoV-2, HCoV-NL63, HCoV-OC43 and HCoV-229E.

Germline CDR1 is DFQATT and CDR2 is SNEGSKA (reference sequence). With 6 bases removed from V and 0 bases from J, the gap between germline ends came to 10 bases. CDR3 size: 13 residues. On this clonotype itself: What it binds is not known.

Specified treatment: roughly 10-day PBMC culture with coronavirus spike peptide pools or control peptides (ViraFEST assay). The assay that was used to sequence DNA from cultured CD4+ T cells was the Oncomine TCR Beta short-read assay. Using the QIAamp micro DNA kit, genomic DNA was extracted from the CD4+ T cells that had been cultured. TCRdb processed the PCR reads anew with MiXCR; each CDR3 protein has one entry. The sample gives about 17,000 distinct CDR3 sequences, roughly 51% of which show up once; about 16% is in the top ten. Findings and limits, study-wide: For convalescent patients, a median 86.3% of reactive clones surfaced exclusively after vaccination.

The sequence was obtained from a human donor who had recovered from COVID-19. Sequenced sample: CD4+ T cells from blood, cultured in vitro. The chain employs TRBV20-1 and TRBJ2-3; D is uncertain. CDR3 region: CSARPDSTDTQYF. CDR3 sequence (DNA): TGCAGTGCCAGGCCAGATAGCACAGATACGCAGTATTTT.